This T cell receptor beta chain is drawn from a study of cytotoxic CD8 clonotypes in ibrutinib-treated CLL. Across the whole study: Of a cohort that held some 12 relapsed/refractory and 15 treatment-naive patients, 17 were IGHV unmutated. Mean productive templates were around 240,000; mean productive rearrangements were around 86,000.

The V end lost 8 bases, the J end lost 5 bases, and 15 bases lay between the germline ends. Germline CDR1 is SQVTM and CDR2 is ANQGSEA. This CDR3 has 13 residues. TCRdb's copy holds only in-frame clones and misses some; the assay was immunoSEQ multiplex PCR. The data hold 200,000 to 250,000 clones, with about 75% observed a single time. The chain recombines TRBV29-1 with TRBJ1-4; TRBD1 might be the D (5 bases). Sequencing used PBMCs, obtained after 12 months of ibrutinib treatment. This receptor was taken from a human donor with chronic lymphocytic leukemia. The CDR3 region has the DNA TGCAGCCTGGGGCAGGGATTCAATGAAAAACTGTTTTTT. This translates into CSLGQGFNEKLFF. Complete variable domain (other parts from reference TRBV29-1 and TRBJ1-4): SAVISQKPSRDICQRGTSLTIQCQVDSQVTMMFWYRQQPGQSLTLIATANQGSEATYESGFVIDKFPISRPNLTFSTLTVSNMSPEDSSIYLCSLGQGFNEKLFFGSGTQLSVL.